This passage covers 17 T cell receptor beta chains from one sample sequenced in a study of control samples from healthy donors and cancer patients. The assay was immunoSEQ multiplex PCR, and TCRdb's table has in-frame clones only and misses some. This sample carries 88,000 or so clones, 94% of them seen once, and the ten largest clones take roughly 5%. What was sequenced was blood. These receptors were taken from a woman younger than 30 in good health.

V usage is TRBV28 and J usage is TRBJ2-1; 14 bases are shared with TRBD2. The CDR3 totals 18 residues. J gave up 12 bases and V 6 bases, and 19 bases lay outside the gene matches. CDR1 and CDR2 from the germline V gene are MDHEN and SYDVKM. Here the CDR3 DNA reads TGTGCCAGCAGCCGTTATACACTAGGGACTAGCGGGGGCCCGGGGCAGTTCTTC. Translating gives CASSRYTLGTSGGPGQFF.

The chain uses TRBV5-8 and TRBJ1-1; TRBD1 matches 7 bases. V trimming: 4 bases; J trimming: 3 bases; junction bases outside the gene matches: 6. Germline V gene sequence: CDR1 SGHTS, CDR2 YDEGEE. The CDR3 consists of 14 residues. CDR3 bases: TGTGCCAGCAGCCGCAGGGGGAGTTACACTGAAGCTTTCTTT. It yields the protein CASSRRGSYTEAFF.

The chain is built from TRBV27 and TRBJ1-2; D remains unclear. The CDR3 has 16 amino acids. Germline V lookup: CDR1 MNHEY, CDR2 SMNVEV (reference sequence). Between the trimmed V and J ends, which lost 3 bases and 6 bases, there was a span of 20 bases. The CDR3 DNA follows: TGTGCCAGCAGTTTCAGGAGTGCGTCGGCAAAGGATGGCTACACCTTC. Its translation is CASSFRSASAKDGYTF.

The chain recombines TRBV4-1 with TRBJ2-6, with D maybe TRBD2 (5 bases). The V end lost 0 bases, the J end lost 4 bases, and 10 bases lay between the germline ends. The CDR3 is 16 residues long. Germline V gene lookup returns CDR1 MGHRA and CDR2 YSYEKL. CDR3 coding DNA: TGCGCCAGCAGCCAAGATACGGGGATCGGGGCCAACGTCCTGACTTTC. It encodes CASSQDTGIGANVLTF.

The gene calls are TRBV12-3 or TRBV12-4 and TRBJ1-2; a possible D gene is TRBD1 (5 bases). Deletions cut 6 bases from V and 2 bases from J, with 7 bases between. The CDR3 is 12 amino acids. The CDR3 protein is CASSRGNYGYTF. The CDR3 DNA reads as TGTGCCAGCAGCCGGGGGAACTATGGCTACACCTTC.

The chain recombines TRBV5-1 with TRBJ2-2; 7 nucleotides agree with TRBD1. The CDR3 extends over 17 amino acids. With 4 bases clipped from V and 7 bases from J, the junction kept 16 bases outside the gene matches. Looked up from germline, CDR1 is SGHRS and CDR2 is YFSETQ. The CDR3 sequence: CASSTNRGRGLSGELFF. The DNA for the CDR3 is TGCGCCAGCAGCACCAACAGGGGAAGGGGGCTAAGCGGGGAGCTGTTTTTT.

The V and J genes are TRBV7-9 and TRBJ1-1; 7 nucleotides align to TRBD1. The CDR3 sequence is 15 residues long. CDR1 is SEHNR, CDR2 FQNEAQ, per germline (reference sequence). With 5 bases clipped from V and 4 bases from J, the junction kept 10 bases outside the gene matches. The CDR3 spells CASSDNTGVLTEAFF. DNA for the CDR3: TGTGCCAGCAGCGACAACACAGGGGTCCTCACTGAAGCTTTCTTT.

The V call is TRBV27, the J call TRBJ1-2, with TRBD1 matching over 8 bases. CDR1 and CDR2 from the germline V gene are MNHEY and SMNVEV (reference sequence). This CDR3 has 14 residues. V lost 5 bases and J lost 2; bases outside the gene matches: 4. The CDR3 sequence: CASSLSGGNYGYTF. The CDR3 coding sequence is TGTGCCAGCAGTCTGTCAGGGGGCAACTATGGCTACACCTTC.

The rearrangement joins TRBV20-1 to TRBJ2-5; D not certain. CDR3 length: 15 amino acids. CDR1 and CDR2 from the germline V gene are DFQATT and SNEGSKA (reference sequence). The V end lost 3 bases, the J end lost 5 bases, and 19 bases lay between the germline ends. CDR3 region: CSASGFNLQGETQYF. The CDR3 DNA sequence: TGCAGTGCTAGTGGGTTCAACTTACAAGGGGAGACCCAGTACTTC.

V is TRBV28 and J is TRBJ1-6, with 10 bases fitting TRBD1. Germline loops: CDR1 MDHEN, CDR2 SYDVKM. Unmatched junction bases numbered 7, after V lost 8 bases and J lost 9 bases. The CDR3 extends over 14 amino acids. The CDR3 DNA follows: TGTGCCAGCGGATCCGGGACAGGGGTTTCACCCCTCCACTTT. It specifies CASGSGTGVSPLHF.

This rearrangement joins TRBV5-1 to TRBJ1-3; D gene unclear. Trimming shortened V by 0 bases and J by 4 bases, and 8 bases separated the two germline ends. Germline V gene lookup returns CDR1 SGHRS and CDR2 YFSETQ. The CDR3 runs to 14 residues. The DNA for the CDR3 is TGCGCCAGCAGCTTGGGCACGGTAGGAAACACCATATATTTT. It encodes CASSLGTVGNTIYF.

V is TRBV11-2 and J is TRBJ2-1, with 7 bases that match TRBD1. The germline V gene encodes CDR1 SGHAT and CDR2 FQNNGV. This CDR3 region has 15 residues. V trimming: 0 bases; J trimming: 2 bases; junction bases outside the gene matches: 1. CDR3 sequence: CASSLDGTAYNEQFF. In nucleotides, the CDR3 is TGTGCCAGCAGCTTAGATGGGACAGCCTACAATGAGCAGTTCTTC.

The chain employs TRBV2 and TRBJ1-4; D is undetermined. The CDR3 contains 13 residues. Trimming left V 7 bases short and J 4 bases short, with 10 bases between. Germline values: CDR1 SNHLY, CDR2 FYNNEI. CDR3: CASNQVYNEKLFF. The CDR3 coding sequence is TGTGCCAGCAACCAAGTTTATAATGAAAAACTGTTTTTT.

This clone was detected once. The V and J genes are TRBV11-2 and TRBJ1-4; no clear D gene. The CDR3 spans 13 residues. Trimming removed 0 bases at V and 7 bases at J, with 6 bases between. Germline CDR1 SGHAT, CDR2 FQNNGV. The CDR3 DNA sequence: TGTGCCAGCAGCTTAGATGGCGCTGAAAAACTGTTTTTT. This encodes CASSLDGAEKLFF.

The chain employs TRBV29-1 and TRBJ2-2, with 11 nucleotides matching TRBD2. The CDR3 has 16 amino acids. The germline V gene encodes CDR1 SQVTM and CDR2 ANQGSEA. V lost 4 bases and J lost 6; bases outside the gene matches: 10. In nucleotides, the CDR3 is TGCAGCGTTGGGGAGGTACTAGCGGGAGTCCCCGGGGAGCTGTTTTTT. Translation gives CSVGEVLAGVPGELFF.

DNA of the CDR3: TGTGCCACCAGCCTCAGGAGGGGATCCTACGAGCAGTACTTC. Encoded protein: CATSLRRGSYEQYF. The chain employs TRBV15 and TRBJ2-7, with D maybe TRBD2 (6 bases). The CDR3 contains 14 residues. V was cut by 5 bases and J by 1 base, with 12 bases left in between. Germline V CDR1 and CDR2: LNHNV, YYDKDF (reference sequence).

This clone was seen a single time. The CDR3 loop reads CASSQANRGGEQYF. The CDR3 DNA is TGTGCCAGCAGCCAAGCTAACAGGGGGGGCGAGCAGTACTTC. The V and J genes are TRBV3-1 (or the pseudogene TRBV3-2) and TRBJ2-7, with D tentatively TRBD1 (8 bases). The length of the CDR3 is 14 residues. The V end lost 1 base, the J end lost 6 bases, and 13 bases lay between the germline ends. CDR1 and CDR2 from the germline V gene are LGHDT and YNNKEL (reference sequence).